A selection of T cell receptor beta chains follows, all from one sample in a study of T-cell memory formation after mild COVID-19. TCRdb re-called the 5' RACE reads through MiXCR, storing one row per CDR3 protein. There are approximately 190,000 distinct CDR3 sequences in the sample; about a sixth occur only once, and 2% to 2.5% lies in the top ten. Specimen: PBMCs or a T cell subset sorted from them (not recorded which). These receptors came from an adult woman who had mild COVID-19 (a few samples of this study predate the infection). Cell type and time point are not known. Each CDR3 is given with its conserved first and last residue. The D gene is left open where the match is weak. Rows may omit the clone size; those that give it use once, few, many or a size class.

v_gene,d_gene,abundance,j_gene,CDR3aa,CDR3nt
TRBV5-6,TRBD1,-,TRBJ2-2,CASSFMRQGFMWTGELFF,TGTGCCAGCAGCTTCATGAGACAGGGGTTTATGTGGACCGGGGAGCTGTTTTTT
TRBV7-3,-,few,TRBJ2-2,CASSPTRGTGELFF,TGTGCCAGCAGCCCAACACGTGGGACCGGGGAGCTGTTTTTT
TRBV6-5,TRBD2,-,TRBJ2-1,CASSDIEGWLAGFKYNEQFF,TGTGCCAGCAGTGATATCGAAGGTTGGCTAGCGGGATTTAAGTACAATGAGCAGTTCTTC
TRBV4-1,-,many,TRBJ2-7,CASSRGRGVYEQYF,TGCGCCAGCAGCCGTGGCAGGGGTGTTTACGAGCAGTACTTC
TRBV28,-,-,TRBJ2-7,CASSTTGQGRKQYF,TGTGCCAGCAGTACGACAGGGCAAGGGAGGAAGCAGTACTTC
TRBV7-2,-,-,TRBJ1-6,CASSLGPRRPANSPLHF,TGTGCCAGCAGCTTAGGTCCTCGACGGCCCGCGAATTCACCCCTCCACTTT
TRBV15,-,few,TRBJ2-7,CATSRDSPSYEQYF,TGTGCCACCAGCAGGGACAGCCCTTCCTACGAGCAGTACTTC
TRBV6-5,TRBD1,-,TRBJ2-7,CASKDTGTGFYEQYF,TGTGCCAGCAAAGACACCGGGACAGGGTTTTACGAGCAGTACTTC
TRBV29-1,-,few,TRBJ1-2,CSVARDNYGYTF,TGCAGCGTTGCTCGAGATAACTATGGCTACACCTTC
TRBV20-1,TRBD1,few,TRBJ1-1,CSASPSDRGQAEAFF,TGCAGTGCTAGCCCTTCCGACAGGGGGCAGGCTGAAGCTTTCTTT
TRBV4-2,-,-,TRBJ2-5,CASSQDPGETQYF,TGTGCCAGCAGCCAAGATCCAGGAGAGACCCAGTACTTC
TRBV2,-,few,TRBJ2-7,CASSEGTFYEQYF,TGTGCCAGCAGTGAGGGCACTTTCTACGAGCAGTACTTC
TRBV6-6,-,-,TRBJ2-1,CASLRGRGPSNEQFF,TGTGCCAGCCTAAGGGGGCGGGGGCCTAGCAATGAGCAGTTCTTC
TRBV30,TRBD2,-,TRBJ2-5,CAWSVGLDQETQYF,TGTGCCTGGAGTGTGGGACTAGACCAAGAGACCCAGTACTTC
TRBV5-1,TRBD1,many,TRBJ1-1,CASSPGTGTEAFF,TGTGCCAGCAGCCCAGGGACAGGGACTGAAGCTTTCTTT
TRBV7-2,-,few,TRBJ1-5,CASSLRRYEPQHF,TGTGCCAGCAGCTTAAGGCGGTACGAGCCCCAGCATTTT
TRBV7-2,-,-,TRBJ1-3,CASSLGGPNSGNTIYF,TGTGCCAGCAGCTTAGGCGGACCGAACTCTGGAAACACCATATATTTT
TRBV7-8,-,-,TRBJ2-7,CASSTRVGLEQYF,TGTGCCAGCAGCACCCGCGTTGGTCTTGAGCAGTACTTC
TRBV3-1,TRBD1,few,TRBJ1-5,CASSQAGTGGGSNQPQHF,TGTGCCAGCAGCCAAGCCGGGACAGGGGGCGGAAGCAATCAGCCCCAGCATTTT
TRBV9,TRBD1,few,TRBJ2-7,CASSVGQGASYEQYF,TGTGCCAGCAGCGTAGGACAGGGGGCCTCCTACGAGCAGTACTTC
TRBV24-1,-,-,TRBJ1-6,CATSPDGNSPLHF,TGTGCCACCAGCCCGGACGGAAATTCACCCCTCCACTTT
TRBV30,-,few,TRBJ2-3,CAWSVSHTQYF,TGTGCCTGGAGTGTTTCCCATACGCAGTATTTT
TRBV18,-,-,TRBJ2-1,CASSPLSNEQFF,TGTGCCAGCTCACCCCTGAGCAATGAGCAGTTCTTC
TRBV6-5,TRBD1,few,TRBJ1-3,CASSSGGTGNTIYF,TGTGCCAGCAGTTCAGGGGGCACTGGAAACACCATATATTTT
TRBV9,-,few,TRBJ1-5,CASSVGEFNQPQHF,TGTGCCAGCAGCGTAGGGGAATTCAATCAGCCCCAGCATTTT
TRBV5-1,-,few,TRBJ2-7,CASSLVYGGDYEQYF,TGCGCCAGCAGCTTGGTCTACGGGGGAGACTACGAGCAGTACTTC